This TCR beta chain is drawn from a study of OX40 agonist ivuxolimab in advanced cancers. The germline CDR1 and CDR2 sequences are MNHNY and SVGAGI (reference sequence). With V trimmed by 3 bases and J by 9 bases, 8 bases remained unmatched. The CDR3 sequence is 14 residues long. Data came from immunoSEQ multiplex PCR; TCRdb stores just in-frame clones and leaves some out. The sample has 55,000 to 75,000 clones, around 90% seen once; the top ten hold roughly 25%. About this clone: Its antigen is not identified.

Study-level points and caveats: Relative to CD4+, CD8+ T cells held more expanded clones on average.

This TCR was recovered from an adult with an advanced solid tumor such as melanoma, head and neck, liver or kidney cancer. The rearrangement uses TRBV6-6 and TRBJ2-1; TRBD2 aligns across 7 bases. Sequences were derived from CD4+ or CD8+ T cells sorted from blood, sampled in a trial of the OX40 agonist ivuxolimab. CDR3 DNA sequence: TGTGCCAGCAGTTATCGTCCTAGCGGTAGTGAGCAGTTCTTC. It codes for CASSYRPSGSEQFF.